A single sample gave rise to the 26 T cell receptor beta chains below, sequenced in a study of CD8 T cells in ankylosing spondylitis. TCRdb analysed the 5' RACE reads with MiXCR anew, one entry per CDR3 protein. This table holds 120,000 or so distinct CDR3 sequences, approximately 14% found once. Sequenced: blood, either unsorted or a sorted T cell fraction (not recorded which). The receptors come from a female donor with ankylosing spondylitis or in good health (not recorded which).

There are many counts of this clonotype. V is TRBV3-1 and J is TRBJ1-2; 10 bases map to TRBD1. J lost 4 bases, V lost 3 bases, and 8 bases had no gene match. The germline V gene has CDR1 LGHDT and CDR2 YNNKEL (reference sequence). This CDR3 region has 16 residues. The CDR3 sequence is CASSHPSRTGGYGYTF. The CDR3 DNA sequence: TGTGCCAGCAGCCACCCATCCAGGACAGGGGGCTATGGCTACACCTTC.

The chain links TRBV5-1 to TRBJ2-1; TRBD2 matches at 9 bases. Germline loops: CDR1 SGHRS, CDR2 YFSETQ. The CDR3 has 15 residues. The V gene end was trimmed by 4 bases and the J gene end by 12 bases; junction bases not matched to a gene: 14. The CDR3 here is CASSTRGGGADGQFF. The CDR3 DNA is TGCGCCAGCAGCACCCGTGGCGGGGGGGCTGATGGGCAGTTCTTC.

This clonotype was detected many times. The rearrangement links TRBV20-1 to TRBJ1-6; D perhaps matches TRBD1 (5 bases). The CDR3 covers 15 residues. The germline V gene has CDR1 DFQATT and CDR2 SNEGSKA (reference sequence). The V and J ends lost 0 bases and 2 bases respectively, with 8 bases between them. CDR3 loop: CSARDRGTYNSPLHF. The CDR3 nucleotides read TGCAGTGCTAGAGATAGGGGAACCTATAATTCACCCCTCCACTTT.

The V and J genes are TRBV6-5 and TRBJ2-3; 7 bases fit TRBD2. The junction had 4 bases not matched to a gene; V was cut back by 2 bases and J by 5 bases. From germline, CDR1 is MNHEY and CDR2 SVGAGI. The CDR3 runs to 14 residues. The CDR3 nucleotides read TGTGCCAGCAGTTACGGGGGGGGGTTAGATACGCAGTATTTT. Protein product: CASSYGGGLDTQYF.

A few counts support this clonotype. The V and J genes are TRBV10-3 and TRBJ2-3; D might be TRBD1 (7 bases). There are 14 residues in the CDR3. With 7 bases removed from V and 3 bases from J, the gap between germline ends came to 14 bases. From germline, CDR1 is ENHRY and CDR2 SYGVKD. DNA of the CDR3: TGTGCCATCATGGAGGGACAGCTAACAGATACGCAGTATTTT. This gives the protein CAIMEGQLTDTQYF.

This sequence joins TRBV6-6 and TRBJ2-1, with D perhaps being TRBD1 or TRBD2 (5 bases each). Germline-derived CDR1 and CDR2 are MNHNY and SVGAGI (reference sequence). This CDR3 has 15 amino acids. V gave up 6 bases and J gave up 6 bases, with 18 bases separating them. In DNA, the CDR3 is TGTGCCAGCAGCGGGGACGGACTTAGGACCAATGAGCAGTTCTTC. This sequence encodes CASSGDGLRTNEQFF.

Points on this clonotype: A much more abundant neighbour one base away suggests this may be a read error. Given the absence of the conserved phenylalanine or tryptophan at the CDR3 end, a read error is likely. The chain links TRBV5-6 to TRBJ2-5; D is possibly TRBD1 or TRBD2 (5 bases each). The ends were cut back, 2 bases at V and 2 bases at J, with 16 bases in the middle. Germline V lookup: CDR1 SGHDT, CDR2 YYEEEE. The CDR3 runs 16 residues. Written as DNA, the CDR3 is TGTGCCAGCAGCTTCTTGTGGGACCCATTACAAGAGACCCAGTACCTC. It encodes CASSFLWDPLQETQYL.

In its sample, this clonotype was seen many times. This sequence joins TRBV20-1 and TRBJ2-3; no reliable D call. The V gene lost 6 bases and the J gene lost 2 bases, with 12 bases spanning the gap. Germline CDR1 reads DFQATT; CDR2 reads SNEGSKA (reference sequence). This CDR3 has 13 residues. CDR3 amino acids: CSAPELPTDTQYF. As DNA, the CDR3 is TGCAGTGCCCCTGAACTACCCACAGATACGCAGTATTTT.

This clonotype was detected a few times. The CDR3 nucleotides read TGCAGCGTAAAACAAGCCTACGAGCAGTACTTC. Protein product: CSVKQAYEQYF. The rearrangement joins TRBV29-1 to TRBJ2-7; D is unresolved. V was cut by 6 bases and J by 2 bases, with 8 bases left in between. CDR3 size: 11 residues. Per the germline V gene, CDR1 is SQVTM and CDR2 is ANQGSEA.

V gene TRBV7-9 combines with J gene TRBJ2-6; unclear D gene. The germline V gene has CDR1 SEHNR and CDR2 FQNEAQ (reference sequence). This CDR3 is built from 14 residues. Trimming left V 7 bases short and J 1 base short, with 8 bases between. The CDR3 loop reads CASKLGSGANVLTF. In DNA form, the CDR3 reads TGTGCCAGCAAGCTCGGGTCTGGGGCCAACGTCCTGACTTTC.

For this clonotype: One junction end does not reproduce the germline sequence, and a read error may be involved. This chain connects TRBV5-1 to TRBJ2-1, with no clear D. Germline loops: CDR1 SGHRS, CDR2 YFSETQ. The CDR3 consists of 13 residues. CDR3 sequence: CASSLDTIYEQLF. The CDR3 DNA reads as TGCGCCAGCAGCTTGGACACCATTTACGAGCAGCTCTTC.

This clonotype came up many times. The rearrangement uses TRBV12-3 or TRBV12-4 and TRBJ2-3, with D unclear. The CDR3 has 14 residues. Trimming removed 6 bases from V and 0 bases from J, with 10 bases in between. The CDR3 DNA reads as TGTGCCAGCAGACATCCAGCAAGCACAGATACGCAGTATTTT. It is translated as CASRHPASTDTQYF.

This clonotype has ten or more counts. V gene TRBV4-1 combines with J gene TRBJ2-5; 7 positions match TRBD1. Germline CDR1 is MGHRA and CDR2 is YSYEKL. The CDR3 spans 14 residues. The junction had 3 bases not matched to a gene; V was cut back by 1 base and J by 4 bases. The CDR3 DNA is TGCGCCAGCAGCCAAGTAAGACAGGGAGAGACCCAGTACTTC. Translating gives CASSQVRQGETQYF.

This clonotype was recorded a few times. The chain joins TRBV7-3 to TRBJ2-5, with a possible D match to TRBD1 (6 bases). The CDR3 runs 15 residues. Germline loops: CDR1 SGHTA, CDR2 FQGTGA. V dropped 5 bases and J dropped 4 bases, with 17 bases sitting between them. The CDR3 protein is CASSQQGHLGETQYF. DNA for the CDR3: TGTGCCAGCAGCCAACAGGGACACCTTGGAGAGACCCAGTACTTC.

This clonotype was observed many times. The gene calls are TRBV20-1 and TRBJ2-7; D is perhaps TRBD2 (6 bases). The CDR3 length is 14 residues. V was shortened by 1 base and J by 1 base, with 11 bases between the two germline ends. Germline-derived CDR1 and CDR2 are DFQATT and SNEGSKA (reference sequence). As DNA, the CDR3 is TGCAGTGCTAGAGGATGGGCGGGGTCCTACGAGCAGTACTTC. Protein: CSARGWAGSYEQYF.

In nucleotides, the CDR3 is TGTGCCAGCAGCTTGGACAGGGACTCTGGGCAGTACTTC. Its translation: CASSLDRDSGQYF. The rearrangement uses TRBV5-4 and TRBJ2-7; D may be TRBD1 or TRBD2 (6 bases each). V was cut by 0 bases and J by 9 bases, with 13 bases left in between. Germline V gene lookup returns CDR1 SGHNT and CDR2 YYREEE (reference sequence). CDR3 length: 13 residues.

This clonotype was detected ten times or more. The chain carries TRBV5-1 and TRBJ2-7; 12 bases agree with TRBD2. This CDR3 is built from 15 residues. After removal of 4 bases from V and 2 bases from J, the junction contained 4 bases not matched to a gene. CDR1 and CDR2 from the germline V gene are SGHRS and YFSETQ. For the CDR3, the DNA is TGCGCCAGCAGCGTGTGGACTAGCGGGACCTACGAGCAGTACTTC. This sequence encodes CASSVWTSGTYEQYF.

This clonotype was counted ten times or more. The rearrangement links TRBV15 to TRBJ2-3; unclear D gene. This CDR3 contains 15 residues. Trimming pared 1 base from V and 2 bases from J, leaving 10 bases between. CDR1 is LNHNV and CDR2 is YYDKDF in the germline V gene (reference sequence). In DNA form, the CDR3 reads TGTGCCACCAGCAGAGGCCCAGCGCCCACAGATACGCAGTATTTT. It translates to CATSRGPAPTDTQYF.

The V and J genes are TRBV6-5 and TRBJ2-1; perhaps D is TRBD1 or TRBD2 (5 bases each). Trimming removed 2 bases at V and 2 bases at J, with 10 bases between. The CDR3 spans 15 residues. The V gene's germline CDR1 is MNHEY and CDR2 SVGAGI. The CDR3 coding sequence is TGTGCCAGCAGTTACGGGGACCCTACCTACAATGAGCAGTTCTTC. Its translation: CASSYGDPTYNEQFF.

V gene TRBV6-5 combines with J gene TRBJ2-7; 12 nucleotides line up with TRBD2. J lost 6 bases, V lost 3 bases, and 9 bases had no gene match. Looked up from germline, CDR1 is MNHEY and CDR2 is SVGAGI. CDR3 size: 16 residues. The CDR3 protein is CASSYPKGLAGSEQYF. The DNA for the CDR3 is TGTGCCAGCAGTTATCCCAAGGGACTAGCGGGTTCCGAGCAGTACTTC.

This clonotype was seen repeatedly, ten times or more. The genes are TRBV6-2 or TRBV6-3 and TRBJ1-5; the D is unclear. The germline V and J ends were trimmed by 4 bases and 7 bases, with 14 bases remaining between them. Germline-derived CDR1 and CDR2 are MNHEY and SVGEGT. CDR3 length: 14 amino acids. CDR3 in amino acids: CASSLLGSGQPQHF. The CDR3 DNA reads TGTGCCAGCAGTTTATTAGGATCCGGACAGCCCCAGCATTTT.

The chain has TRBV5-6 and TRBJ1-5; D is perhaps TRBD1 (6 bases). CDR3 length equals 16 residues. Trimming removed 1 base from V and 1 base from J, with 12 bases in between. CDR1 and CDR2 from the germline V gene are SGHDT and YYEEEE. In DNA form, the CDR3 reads TGTGCCAGCAGCTTGTGGGGGGCCGGAAGCAATCAGCCCCAGCATTTT. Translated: CASSLWGAGSNQPQHF.

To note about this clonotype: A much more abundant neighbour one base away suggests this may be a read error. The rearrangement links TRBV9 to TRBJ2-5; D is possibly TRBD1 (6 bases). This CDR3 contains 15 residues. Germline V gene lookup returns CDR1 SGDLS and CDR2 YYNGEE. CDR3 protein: CTSSVDGTRGQTQYF. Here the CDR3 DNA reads TGTACCAGCAGCGTAGACGGGACAAGGGGTCAGACCCAGTACTTC.

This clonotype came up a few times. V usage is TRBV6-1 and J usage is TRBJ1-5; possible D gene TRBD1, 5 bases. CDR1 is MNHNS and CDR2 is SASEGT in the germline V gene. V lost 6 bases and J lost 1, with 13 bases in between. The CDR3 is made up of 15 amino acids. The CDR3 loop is CASSQSGVSNQPQHF. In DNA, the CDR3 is TGTGCCAGCAGCCAGTCGGGGGTGAGCAATCAGCCCCAGCATTTT.

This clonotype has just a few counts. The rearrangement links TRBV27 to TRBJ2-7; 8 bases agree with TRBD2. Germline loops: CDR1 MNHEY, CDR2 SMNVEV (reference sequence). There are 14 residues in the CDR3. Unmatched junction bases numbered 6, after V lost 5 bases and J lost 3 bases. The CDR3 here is CASSDPGLVYEQYF. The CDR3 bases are TGTGCCAGCAGTGATCCGGGACTAGTCTACGAGCAGTACTTC.

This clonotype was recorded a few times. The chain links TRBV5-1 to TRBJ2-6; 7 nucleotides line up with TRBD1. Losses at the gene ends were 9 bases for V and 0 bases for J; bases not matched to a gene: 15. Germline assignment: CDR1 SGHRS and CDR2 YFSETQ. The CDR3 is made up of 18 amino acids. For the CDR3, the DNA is TGCGCCACCAAGATCAGGACAGGCCCCGTCTCTGGGGCCAACGTCCTGACTTTC. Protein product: CATKIRTGPVSGANVLTF.